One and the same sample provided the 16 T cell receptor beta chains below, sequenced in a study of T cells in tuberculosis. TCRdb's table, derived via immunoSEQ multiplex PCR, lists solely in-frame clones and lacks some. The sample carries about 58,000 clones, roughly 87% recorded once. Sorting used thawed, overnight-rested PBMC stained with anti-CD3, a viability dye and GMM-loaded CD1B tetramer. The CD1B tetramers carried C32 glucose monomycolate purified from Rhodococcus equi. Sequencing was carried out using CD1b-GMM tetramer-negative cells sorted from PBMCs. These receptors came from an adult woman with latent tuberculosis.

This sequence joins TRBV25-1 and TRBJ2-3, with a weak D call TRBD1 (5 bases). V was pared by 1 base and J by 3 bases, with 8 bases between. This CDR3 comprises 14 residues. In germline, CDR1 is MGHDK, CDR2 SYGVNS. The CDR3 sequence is CASSEWGRTDTQYF. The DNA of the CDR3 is TGTGCCAGCAGTGAATGGGGCAGGACAGATACGCAGTATTTT.

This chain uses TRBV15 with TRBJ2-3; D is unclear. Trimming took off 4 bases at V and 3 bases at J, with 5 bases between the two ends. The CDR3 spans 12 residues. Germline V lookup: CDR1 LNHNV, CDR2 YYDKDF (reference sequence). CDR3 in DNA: TGTGCCACCAGCAACAGAACAGATACGCAGTATTTT. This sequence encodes CATSNRTDTQYF.

CDR3 sequence (DNA): TGTGCCAGCAGCCCCAGGGACATACCGGGGGAAAAACTGTTTTTT. It specifies CASSPRDIPGEKLFF. The chain has TRBV9 and TRBJ1-4; perhaps TRBD1 as D (6 bases). Trimming removed 4 bases from V and 8 bases from J, with 18 bases in between. The CDR3 sequence is 15 residues long. Germline CDR1 is SGDLS and CDR2 is YYNGEE.

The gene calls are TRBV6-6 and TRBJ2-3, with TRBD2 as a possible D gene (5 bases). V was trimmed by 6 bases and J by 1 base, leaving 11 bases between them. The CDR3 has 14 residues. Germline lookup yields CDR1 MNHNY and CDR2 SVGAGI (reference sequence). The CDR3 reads CASRPSGGTDTQYF. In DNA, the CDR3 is TGTGCCAGCAGACCCAGCGGAGGCACAGATACGCAGTATTTT.

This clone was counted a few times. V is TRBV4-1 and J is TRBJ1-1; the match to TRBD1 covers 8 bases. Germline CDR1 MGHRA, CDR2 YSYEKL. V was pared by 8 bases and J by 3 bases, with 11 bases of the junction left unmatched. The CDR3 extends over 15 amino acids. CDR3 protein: CASRWTGQSDTEAFF. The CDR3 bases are TGCGCCAGCCGTTGGACAGGGCAATCGGACACTGAAGCTTTCTTT.

CDR3 nucleotide sequence: TGTGCCTGGGGCACCGGGGGAGTTCAGCCCCAGCATTTT. It codes for CAWGTGGVQPQHF. V usage is TRBV30 and J usage is TRBJ1-5; tentatively, D is TRBD1 (5 bases). CDR3 size: 13 residues. Germline values: CDR1 GTSNPN, CDR2 SVGIG (reference sequence). V gave up 5 bases and J gave up 6 bases, with 14 bases separating them.

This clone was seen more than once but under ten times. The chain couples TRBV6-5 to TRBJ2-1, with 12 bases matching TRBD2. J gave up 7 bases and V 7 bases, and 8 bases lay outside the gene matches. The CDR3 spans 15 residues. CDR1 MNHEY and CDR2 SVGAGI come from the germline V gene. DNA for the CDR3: TGTGCCAGCAAAACTAGCGGGGGGTTGAGAAATGAGCAGTTCTTC. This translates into CASKTSGGLRNEQFF.

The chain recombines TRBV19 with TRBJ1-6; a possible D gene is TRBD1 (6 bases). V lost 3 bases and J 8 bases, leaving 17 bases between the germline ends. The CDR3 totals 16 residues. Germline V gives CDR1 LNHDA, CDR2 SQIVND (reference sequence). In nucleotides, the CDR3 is TGTGCCAGTAGTATCACAGGGACGTTAGAGTATTCACCCCTCCACTTT. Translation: CASSITGTLEYSPLHF. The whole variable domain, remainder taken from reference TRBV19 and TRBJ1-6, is DGGITQSPKYLFRKEGQNVTLSCEQNLNHDAMYWYRQDPGQGLRLIYYSQIVNDFQKGDIAEGYSVSREKKESFPLTVTSAQKNPTAFYLCASSITGTLEYSPLHFGNGTRLTVT.

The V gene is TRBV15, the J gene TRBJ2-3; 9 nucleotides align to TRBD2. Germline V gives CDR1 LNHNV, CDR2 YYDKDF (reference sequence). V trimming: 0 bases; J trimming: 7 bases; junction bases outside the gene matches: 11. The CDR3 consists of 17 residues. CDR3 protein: CATSREGYSGSSNTQYF. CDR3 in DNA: TGTGCCACCAGCAGAGAGGGGTATAGCGGGAGTTCGAATACGCAGTATTTT.

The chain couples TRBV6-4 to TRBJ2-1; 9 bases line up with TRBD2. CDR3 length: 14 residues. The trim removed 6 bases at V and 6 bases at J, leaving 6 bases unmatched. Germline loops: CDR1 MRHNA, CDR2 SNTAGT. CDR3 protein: CASSGSSGTNEQFF. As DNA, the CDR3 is TGTGCCAGCAGCGGGTCTAGCGGGACCAATGAGCAGTTCTTC.

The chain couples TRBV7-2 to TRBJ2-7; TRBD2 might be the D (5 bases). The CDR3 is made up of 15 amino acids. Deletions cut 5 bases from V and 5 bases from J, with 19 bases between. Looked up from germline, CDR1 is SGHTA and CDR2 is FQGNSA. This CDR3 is CASSGYEGIINEQYF. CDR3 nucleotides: TGTGCCAGCAGCGGATACGAGGGAATCATCAACGAGCAGTACTTC.

The chain's CDR3 is CASSLTGLVSSNEQFF. CDR3 DNA: TGTGCCAGCAGTTTAACCGGACTAGTCTCCAGCAATGAGCAGTTCTTC. This rearrangement joins TRBV27 to TRBJ2-1; 7 bases line up with TRBD2. The CDR3 runs to 16 residues. Per the germline V gene, CDR1 is MNHEY and CDR2 is SMNVEV (reference sequence). V lost 2 bases, J lost 6 bases, and 10 bases stayed unmatched.

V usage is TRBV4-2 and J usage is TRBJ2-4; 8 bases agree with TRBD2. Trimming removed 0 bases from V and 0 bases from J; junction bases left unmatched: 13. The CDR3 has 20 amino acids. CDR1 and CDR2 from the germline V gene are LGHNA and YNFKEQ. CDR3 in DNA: TGTGCCAGCAGCCAAGAGGTCGCCAGCGGGGGTCTTCTAGCCAAAAACATTCAGTACTTC. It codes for CASSQEVASGGLLAKNIQYF.

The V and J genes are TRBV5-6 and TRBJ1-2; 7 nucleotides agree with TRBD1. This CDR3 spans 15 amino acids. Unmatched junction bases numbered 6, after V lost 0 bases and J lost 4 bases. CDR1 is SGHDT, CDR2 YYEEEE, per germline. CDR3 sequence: CASSLGQGVLYGYTF. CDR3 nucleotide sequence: TGTGCCAGCAGCTTGGGCCAGGGGGTCCTCTATGGCTACACCTTC.

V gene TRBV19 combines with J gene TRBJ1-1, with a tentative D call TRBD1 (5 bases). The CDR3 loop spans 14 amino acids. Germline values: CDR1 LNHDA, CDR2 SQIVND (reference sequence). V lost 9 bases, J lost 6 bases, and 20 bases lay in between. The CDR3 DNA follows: TGTGCCAGCCGACCCAGGGTGACGGTGGCTGAAGCTTTCTTT. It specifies CASRPRVTVAEAFF.

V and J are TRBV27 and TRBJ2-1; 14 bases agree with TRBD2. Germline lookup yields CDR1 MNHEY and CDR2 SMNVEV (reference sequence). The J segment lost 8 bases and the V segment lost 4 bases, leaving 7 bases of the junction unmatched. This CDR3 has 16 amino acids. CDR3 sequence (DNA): TGTGCCAGCAGTTCCCGGGGACTAGCGGGAGTCTATGAGCAGTTCTTC. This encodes CASSSRGLAGVYEQFF.